The 13 T cell receptor beta chains given below trace back to one sample, sequenced in a study of T cells in Graves' hyperthyroidism and ophthalmopathy. TCR beta CDR3 regions were amplified from RNA. A first-round RT-PCR of the TCR CDR3 used the HTBI primer set. TCRdb processed the multiplex PCR reads anew with MiXCR; each CDR3 protein has one entry. Of approximately 520,000 distinct CDR3 sequences listed, under 25% were seen once; the top ten hold 26%. The sample consisted of blood. The receptor source for this set is a man younger than 35 with Graves' hyperthyroidism.

V gene TRBV6-5 combines with J gene TRBJ2-2; no firm D call. The CDR3 is made up of 13 amino acids. V gave up 4 bases and J gave up 6 bases, with 9 bases separating them. CDR1 and CDR2 (germline): MNHEY, SVGAGI. The CDR3 spells CASSFNFPGELFF. In DNA, the CDR3 is TGTGCCAGCAGTTTTAATTTCCCCGGGGAGCTGTTTTTT.

At least ten counts were recorded for this clonotype. The chain couples TRBV12-3 or TRBV12-4 to TRBJ1-2; TRBD1 might be the D (6 bases). This CDR3 is 12 amino acids long. The V end lost 5 bases, the J end lost 10 bases, and 14 bases lay between the germline ends. The CDR3 reads CASSPNRDYYTF. The CDR3 DNA reads TGTGCCAGCAGTCCCAACAGGGACTACTACACCTTC.

Many counts were recorded for this clonotype. Here the CDR3 DNA reads TGTGCCAGCAGTTTCGCGGGCAGGGGGCAAGAGACCCAGTACTTC. This gives the protein CASSFAGRGQETQYF. The chain employs TRBV6-5 and TRBJ2-5, with 7 positions matching TRBD1. This CDR3 is 15 amino acids long. The V gene's germline CDR1 is MNHEY and CDR2 SVGAGI. Trimming cost V 4 bases and J 2 bases; bases outside gene matches: 7.

This clonotype came up a few times. This sequence joins TRBV6-1 and TRBJ1-6; no clear D. Between the trimmed V and J ends, which lost 0 bases and 0 bases, there was a span of 12 bases. The CDR3 has 18 amino acids. Per germline, CDR1 MNHNS and CDR2 SASEGT. The CDR3 region is CASSEAQYRSSYNSPLHF. The CDR3 coding sequence is TGTGCCAGCAGTGAAGCGCAGTATAGGAGCTCCTATAATTCACCCCTCCACTTT.

In regard to this clonotype: An end of the junction does not agree with germline; a read error may underlie this. The chain joins TRBV28 to TRBJ1-1; TRBD1 agrees at 7 bases. The CDR3 totals 14 residues. Germline lookup yields CDR1 MDHEN and CDR2 SYDVKM. The CDR3 DNA follows: TGCGCCAGCGTAAGACAGGGAATGAACACTGAAGCTTTCTTT. Translated: CASVRQGMNTEAFF.

This chain links TRBV14 with TRBJ1-6; D might be TRBD1 (5 bases). The CDR3 spans 16 residues. V was pared by 1 base and J by 7 bases, with 14 bases between. Germline CDR1 is SGHDN and CDR2 is FVKESK. CDR3 in amino acids: CASSQGQPIENSPLHF. DNA for the CDR3: TGTGCCAGCAGCCAAGGACAGCCTATCGAGAATTCACCCCTCCACTTT.

The table lists this clonotype with a few counts. The rearrangement links TRBV6-5 to TRBJ1-3, with 8 bases lining up with TRBD1. The germline gives CDR1 MNHEY, CDR2 SVGAGI. V lost 2 bases and J lost 4; bases outside the gene matches: 7. The CDR3 loop spans 16 amino acids. CDR3 residues: CASSYQLQGGGNTIYF. CDR3 DNA: TGTGCCAGCAGTTACCAACTACAGGGGGGAGGAAACACCATATATTTT.

This clonotype was recorded many times. V is TRBV7-3 and J is TRBJ2-5; D is ambiguous. V was shortened by 3 bases and J by 5 bases, with 16 bases between the two germline ends. The CDR3 runs to 15 residues. The germline V gene has CDR1 SGHTA and CDR2 FQGTGA. As DNA, the CDR3 is TGTGCCAGCAGCTTGGCCTTGGGGAAGGGCGAGACCCAGTACTTC. Residues: CASSLALGKGETQYF. Looking up the rest from reference TRBV7-3 and TRBJ2-5 gives the full variable domain: GAGVSQTPSNKVTEKGKYVELRCDPISGHTALYWYRQSLGQGPEFLIYFQGTGAADDSGLPNDRFFAVRPEGSVSTLKIQRTERGDSAVYLCASSLALGKGETQYFGPGTRLLVL.

This clonotype has more than one count but fewer than ten. The genes are TRBV27 and TRBJ2-7, with TRBD2 matching over 14 bases. CDR1 and CDR2 from the germline V gene are MNHEY and SMNVEV (reference sequence). CDR3 length: 16 residues. V was clipped by 5 bases and J by 4 bases; unmatched bases: 7. The CDR3 reads CASSAGLAGGRYEQYF. The CDR3 nucleotides are TGTGCCAGCAGTGCCGGACTAGCGGGGGGCAGATACGAGCAGTACTTC.

This clonotype was counted at least ten times. The chain has TRBV19 and TRBJ1-1, with 11 bases matching TRBD1. The CDR3 loop spans 14 amino acids. Looked up from germline, CDR1 is LNHDA and CDR2 is SQIVND (reference sequence). Losses at the gene ends were 3 bases for V and 4 bases for J; bases not matched to a gene: 1. The CDR3 sequence is CASSMGQGVTEAFF. The CDR3 DNA follows: TGTGCCAGTAGTATGGGACAGGGGGTCACTGAAGCTTTCTTT.

In its sample, this clonotype was seen many times. This chain uses TRBV28 with TRBJ2-3; D could derive from TRBD1 or TRBD2 (5 bases each). CDR1 and CDR2 from the germline V gene are MDHEN and SYDVKM. This CDR3 has 15 residues. V dropped 2 bases and J dropped 1 base, with 10 bases sitting between them. Written as DNA, the CDR3 is TGTGCCAGCAGTTTAGAGGGGCTAGGCACAGATACGCAGTATTTT. This encodes CASSLEGLGTDTQYF.

The chain is built from TRBV20-1 and TRBJ1-5; 9 bases are shared with TRBD1. Germline assignment: CDR1 DFQATT and CDR2 SNEGSKA (reference sequence). V gave up 6 bases and J gave up 6 bases; unmatched junction bases: 6. This CDR3 spans 13 amino acids. CDR3 in amino acids: CSAQGTGSQPQHF. The DNA for the CDR3 is TGCAGTGCACAGGGGACAGGGAGTCAGCCCCAGCATTTT.

This clonotype was recorded at least ten times. The J gene is TRBJ2-5, the V gene TRBV20-1; 9 bases match TRBD2. From germline, CDR1 is DFQATT and CDR2 SNEGSKA (reference sequence). The V gene end was trimmed by 3 bases and the J gene end by 5 bases; junction bases not matched to a gene: 10. The length of the CDR3 is 15 residues. The CDR3 loop is CSASPLAGREETQYF. The CDR3 DNA is TGCAGTGCTAGTCCCCTAGCGGGGAGGGAGGAGACCCAGTACTTC.